A single sample is the source of the 25 T cell receptor beta chains below, sequenced in a study of blood T cell repertoires in COVID-19. Method: immunoSEQ multiplex PCR; TCRdb's copy keeps in-frame clones and lacks some. The data show under 85,000 clones, about three quarters seen once. Sequenced input: peripheral blood. These TCRs come from a human donor in a cohort sampled during active COVID-19.

This chain uses TRBV30 with TRBJ2-5; possible D gene TRBD1, 6 bases. Germline CDR1 is GTSNPN and CDR2 is SVGIG (reference sequence). There are 15 residues in the CDR3. The V gene lost 2 bases and the J gene lost 1 base, with 14 bases spanning the gap. The CDR3 sequence is CAWSRGEGGQETQYF. In nucleotides, the CDR3 is TGTGCCTGGAGTCGAGGGGAAGGGGGCCAAGAGACCCAGTACTTC.

The chain links TRBV30 to TRBJ2-5, with D possibly being TRBD1 (6 bases). This CDR3 has 13 amino acids. Germline V gives CDR1 GTSNPN, CDR2 SVGIG (reference sequence). The V end was cut by 3 bases, the J end by 7 bases, with 15 bases between. Written as DNA, the CDR3 is TGTGCCTGGAGGAACAGGGCCCTGATGACCCAGTACTTC. This codes for CAWRNRALMTQYF.

The rearrangement links TRBV5-1 to TRBJ1-6, with D perhaps TRBD1 (5 bases). The germline V gene has CDR1 SGHRS and CDR2 YFSETQ. This CDR3 is built from 17 residues. V was trimmed by 2 bases and J by 5 bases, leaving 17 bases between them. CDR3 loop: CASSLEGRTGNNSPLHF. The CDR3, as DNA: TGCGCCAGCAGCTTAGAGGGGAGGACGGGGAATAATTCACCCCTCCACTTT.

The chain uses TRBV6-5 and TRBJ2-7, with 9 nucleotides matching TRBD1. Germline V CDR1 and CDR2: MNHEY, SVGAGI. V trimming: 2 bases; J trimming: 1 base; junction bases outside the gene matches: 6. CDR3 length: 16 amino acids. CDR3 amino acids: CASSYDLGTGSYEQYF. CDR3 nucleotides: TGTGCCAGCAGTTACGACTTGGGGACAGGGTCCTACGAGCAGTACTTC.

This clone appeared a single time. V usage is TRBV10-2 and J usage is TRBJ2-7; 7 bases agree with TRBD1. This CDR3 contains 13 residues. The germline CDR1 and CDR2 sequences are WSHSY and SAAADI. After removal of 7 bases from V and 3 bases from J, the junction contained 6 bases not matched to a gene. The CDR3 bases are TGCGCCAGCACTAGGACAGGCGGCTACGAGCAGTACTTC. Translated, it gives CASTRTGGYEQYF.

This chain uses TRBV7-9 with TRBJ2-5; D perhaps matches TRBD2 (5 bases). V was cut by 3 bases and J by 1 base, with 12 bases left in between. Germline loops: CDR1 SEHNR, CDR2 FQNEAQ (reference sequence). This CDR3 has 15 residues. CDR3: CASSFIGSPQETQYF. The CDR3 DNA is TGTGCCAGCAGCTTTATTGGGAGCCCCCAAGAGACCCAGTACTTC. Together with reference TRBV7-9 and TRBJ2-5, the CDR3 gives the full variable domain: DTGVSQNPRHKITKRGQNVTFRCDPISEHNRLYWYRQTLGQGPEFLTYFQNEAQLEKSRLLSDRFSAERPKGSFSTLEIQRTEQGDSAMYLCASSFIGSPQETQYFGPGTRLLVL.

This chain connects TRBV7-9 to TRBJ1-3, with TRBD1 identical over 7 bases. With 4 bases clipped from V and 0 bases from J, the junction kept 6 bases outside the gene matches. The CDR3 spans 16 residues. Germline CDR1 is SEHNR and CDR2 is FQNEAQ (reference sequence). CDR3 nucleotide sequence: TGTGCCAGCAGCTACAGGGGCGACCCCTCTGGAAACACCATATATTTT. Protein product: CASSYRGDPSGNTIYF.

The J gene is TRBJ1-3, the V gene TRBV5-1, with a weak D call TRBD1 (5 bases). Trimming shortened V by 0 bases and J by 0 bases, and 10 bases separated the two germline ends. Germline CDR1 reads SGHRS; CDR2 reads YFSETQ. This CDR3 contains 16 residues. The CDR3 DNA reads TGCGCCAGCAGCTTGGCTCAGGGTTACTCTGGAAACACCATATATTTT. Amino acids: CASSLAQGYSGNTIYF.

The chain links TRBV19 to TRBJ1-2, with a weak D call TRBD1 (5 bases). The V end lost 6 bases, the J end lost 1 base, and 12 bases lay between the germline ends. The CDR3 runs 14 residues. Germline V gene lookup returns CDR1 LNHDA and CDR2 SQIVND (reference sequence). For the CDR3, the DNA is TGTGCCAGTAGAGCGGGACCGATTAACTATGGCTACACCTTC. Its protein is CASRAGPINYGYTF.

V is TRBV29-1 and J is TRBJ2-5; perhaps TRBD2 as D (5 bases). This CDR3 region has 12 residues. The V end was cut by 4 bases, the J end by 2 bases, with 8 bases between. Germline loops: CDR1 SQVTM, CDR2 ANQGSEA. In DNA form, the CDR3 reads TGCAGCGTTGGAGGGTTTCAAGAGACCCAGTACTTC. It codes for CSVGGFQETQYF.

The chain is built from TRBV11-2 and TRBJ2-7, with a weak D call TRBD2 (5 bases). This CDR3 region has 15 residues. The V gene's germline CDR1 is SGHAT and CDR2 FQNNGV. V shed 5 bases and J shed 2 bases, with 16 bases lying between them. In nucleotides, the CDR3 is TGTGCCAGCAGCCTGGCGGGTACAGTTCCCTACGAGCAGTACTTC. This sequence encodes CASSLAGTVPYEQYF.

This rearrangement joins TRBV6-5 to TRBJ2-5; tentatively, D is TRBD1 (6 bases). Trimming pared 8 bases from V and 4 bases from J, leaving 20 bases between. This CDR3 is 15 amino acids long. CDR1 is MNHEY, CDR2 SVGAGI, per germline. The CDR3 nucleotides read TGTGCCAGCCTTGTAACTCAGGGGTTTGTAGAGACCCAGTACTTC. It encodes CASLVTQGFVETQYF.

This clone has just a few counts. V gene TRBV5-5 combines with J gene TRBJ1-5; 7 nucleotides line up with TRBD1. V gave up 4 bases and J gave up 0 bases; unmatched junction bases: 10. This CDR3 has 17 amino acids. CDR1 SGHKS and CDR2 YYEKEE come from the germline V gene (reference sequence). The CDR3 DNA sequence: TGTGCCAGCAGCCCGACAGGGTCTGGCTATAGCAATCAGCCCCAGCATTTT. It is translated as CASSPTGSGYSNQPQHF.

J is TRBJ1-3 and V is TRBV30, with TRBD1 matching over 8 bases. V shed 0 bases, J shed 4 bases, and the junction held 8 bases outside the gene matches. CDR1 is GTSNPN and CDR2 is SVGIG in the germline V gene (reference sequence). The CDR3 is 16 residues long. In DNA, the CDR3 is TGTGCCTGGAGTGTACCCGACAGGGGCATAGGAAACACCATATATTTT. Its protein product is CAWSVPDRGIGNTIYF.

V gene TRBV7-6 combines with J gene TRBJ2-6; D remains ambiguous. Germline CDR1 and CDR2: SGHVS and FNYEAQ. Deletions cut 5 bases from V and 0 bases from J, with 14 bases between. CDR3 length: 17 residues. The CDR3 loop reads CASSHPTWSSGANVLTF. The CDR3 coding sequence is TGTGCCAGCAGCCACCCTACCTGGAGCTCTGGGGCCAACGTCCTGACTTTC.

This rearrangement joins TRBV7-3 to TRBJ1-6; D ambiguous. The CDR3 consists of 15 residues. V lost 5 bases and J lost 6, with 14 bases in between. Germline CDR1 is SGHTA and CDR2 is FQGTGA. CDR3 residues: CASSRNPSANSPLHF. The CDR3 bases are TGTGCCAGCAGCCGAAACCCCAGCGCTAATTCACCCCTCCACTTT.

V is TRBV5-1 and J is TRBJ1-3; the match to TRBD1 covers 8 bases. CDR1 is SGHRS, CDR2 YFSETQ, per germline. V gave up 2 bases and J gave up 4 bases; unmatched junction bases: 5. This CDR3 contains 15 residues. The CDR3 region is CASSFGQGGGNTIYF. Written as DNA, the CDR3 is TGCGCCAGCAGCTTTGGACAGGGAGGAGGAAACACCATATATTTT. Full variable domain (rest looked up from reference TRBV5-1 and TRBJ1-3): KAGVTQTPRYLIKTRGQQVTLSCSPISGHRSVSWYQQTPGQGLQFLFEYFSETQRNKGNFPGRFSGRQFSNSRSEMNVSTLELGDSALYLCASSFGQGGGNTIYFGEGSWLTVV.

The V gene is TRBV15, the J gene TRBJ1-4; no definite D call. CDR3 size: 13 residues. The germline V gene has CDR1 LNHNV and CDR2 YYDKDF (reference sequence). V lost 0 bases to trimming and J lost 8 bases, with 7 bases between them. CDR3 loop: CATSRDLSEKLFF. Written as DNA, the CDR3 is TGTGCCACCAGCAGAGACCTGAGCGAAAAACTGTTTTTT.

V and J are TRBV4-3 and TRBJ1-2, with D maybe TRBD1 (5 bases). The ends were cut back, 1 base at V and 5 bases at J, with 14 bases in the middle. The germline CDR1 and CDR2 sequences are LGHNA and YSLEER. The CDR3 is made up of 15 amino acids. This chain's CDR3 is CASSQVIGVQYGYTF. The CDR3 coding sequence is TGCGCCAGCAGCCAAGTTATAGGGGTCCAGTATGGCTACACCTTC.

This clone has more than one count but fewer than ten. The V gene is TRBV5-5, the J gene TRBJ1-5, with 10 bases that match TRBD1. Germline CDR1 reads SGHKS; CDR2 reads YYEKEE (reference sequence). With 4 bases clipped from V and 5 bases from J, the junction kept 3 bases outside the gene matches. There are 14 residues in the CDR3. CDR3 residues: CASSDDRGHQPQHF. The CDR3 DNA reads as TGTGCCAGCAGCGACGACAGGGGGCATCAGCCCCAGCATTTT. Combining the CDR3 with reference TRBV5-5 and TRBJ1-5 gives the whole variable domain DAGVTQSPTHLIKTRGQQVTLRCSPISGHKSVSWYQQVLGQGPQFIFQYYEKEERGRGNFPDRFSARQFPNYSSELNVNALLLGDSALYLCASSDDRGHQPQHFGDGTRLSIL.

This CDR3 reads CASSKTGEKKEGLNGYTF. The CDR3 DNA sequence: TGTGCCAGCAGCAAAACCGGGGAGAAAAAAGAGGGCTTGAACGGCTACACCTTC. V gene TRBV21-1 combines with J gene TRBJ1-2. TRBV21-1 is annotated as a pseudogene. The CDR3 has 18 residues.

This clone has only a few counts. The genes are TRBV9 and TRBJ2-1; D is unclear. The CDR3 consists of 13 residues. V was trimmed by 3 bases and J by 2 bases, leaving 6 bases between them. Germline values: CDR1 SGDLS, CDR2 YYNGEE. The CDR3 loop reads CASSDTTYNEQFF. The CDR3 DNA reads TGTGCCAGCAGCGACACCACCTACAATGAGCAGTTCTTC.

The V and J genes are TRBV7-9 and TRBJ1-1; D not resolved. Looked up from germline, CDR1 is SEHNR and CDR2 is FQNEAQ (reference sequence). V lost 4 bases, J lost 3 bases, and 12 bases lay in between. The CDR3 consists of 14 residues. CDR3 nucleotide sequence: TGTGCCAGCAGCTCCCGATCGGGGTACACTGAAGCTTTCTTT. Amino acid sequence: CASSSRSGYTEAFF.

The J gene is TRBJ2-1, the V gene TRBV7-2, with 7 positions matching TRBD2. This CDR3 is built from 13 residues. The V and J ends lost 5 bases and 7 bases, in that order; junction bases with no gene match: 5. Germline V lookup: CDR1 SGHTA, CDR2 FQGNSA. The CDR3 DNA follows: TGTGCCAGCAGCCAGTGGACTAGAAATGAGCAGTTCTTC. Its translation is CASSQWTRNEQFF.

CDR3 DNA sequence: TGTGCCAGCAGTTTATCCCAGAAACAAGAGACCCAGTACTTC. Its translation is CASSLSQKQETQYF. J is TRBJ2-5 and V is TRBV28; D is uncertain. Between the trimmed V and J ends, which lost 1 base and 2 bases, there was a span of 8 bases. Germline lookup yields CDR1 MDHEN and CDR2 SYDVKM. The length of the CDR3 is 14 residues.